Included here is one T cell receptor beta chain sequence, with context. The data originate from a study of blood T cell repertoires in COVID-19. Overall study: Donors in the United States, Italy and Spain gave samples during acute or convalescent COVID-19.

Libraries were prepared by immunoSEQ multiplex PCR; TCRdb keeps only in-frame clonotypes and omits some of them. In the table there are under 350,000 clones, around 83% of which are singletons. Looked up from germline, CDR1 is SNHLY and CDR2 is FYNNEI. Trimming stripped 8 bases from V and 2 bases from J, with 18 bases between. The CDR3 runs 15 residues. V gene TRBV2 combines with J gene TRBJ1-2; D remains ambiguous. The specimen sequenced was peripheral blood. The receptor comes from a man younger than 35 with active or convalescent COVID-19. This CDR3 is CASSGQGWENYGYTF. CDR3 DNA sequence: TGTGCCAGCTCCGGCCAAGGTTGGGAGAACTATGGCTACACCTTC.